Listed below are T cell receptor beta chains from one sample, sequenced in a study of tumor-infiltrating lymphocytes in primary liver carcinoma. TCRdb reprocessed the multiplex PCR reads via MiXCR and lists one record per CDR3 protein. The table records about 180,000 distinct CDR3 sequences, 50% to 75% of them present only once. The specimen was peripheral blood. The receptors here all came from a man aged 35 to 55 with primary liver carcinoma and hepatitis B virus infection. CDR3s include the opening cysteine and the closing phenylalanine or tryptophan. The order of the fields is clone size, J gene, D gene, V gene, CDR3 DNA, CDR3 protein. D genes are given only for firm matches. Only part of the rows carry a size: once, few, many, or a class if the clone is expanded.

abundance: once
j_gene: TRBJ1-2
d_gene: NA
v_gene: TRBV29-1
CDR3nt: TGCAACGTTGGGGAAGAGGACGGCTACACCTTC
CDR3aa: CNVGEEDGYTF

abundance: few
j_gene: TRBJ2-7
d_gene: NA
v_gene: TRBV5-5
CDR3nt: TGTGCCAGCAGCTTGGTGGGAACCTCCGAGACTGGCGAGCAGTACTTC
CDR3aa: CASSLVGTSETGEQYF

abundance: NA
j_gene: TRBJ1-2
d_gene: NA
v_gene: TRBV12-3/TRBV12-4
CDR3nt: TGTGCCAGCAACCCTAGGCCGGACAGCATGGGAGGCTACACCTTC
CDR3aa: CASNPRPDSMGGYTF

abundance: NA
j_gene: TRBJ2-5
d_gene: NA
v_gene: TRBV6-1
CDR3nt: TGTGCCAGCAGTCCACAGGGAATCCAAGAGACCCAGTACTTC
CDR3aa: CASSPQGIQETQYF

abundance: NA
j_gene: TRBJ2-5
d_gene: NA
v_gene: TRBV11-2
CDR3nt: TGTGTCAGCAGTTTTCAGATCGGCAGGGAGACCCAGTACTTC
CDR3aa: CVSSFQIGRETQYF

abundance: NA
j_gene: TRBJ2-1
d_gene: TRBD1
v_gene: TRBV6-5
CDR3nt: TGTGCCACCCGAGCCCCGGGACAGGGAGACAATGAGCAGTTCTTC
CDR3aa: CATRAPGQGDNEQFF

abundance: NA
j_gene: TRBJ1-1
d_gene: TRBD1
v_gene: TRBV6-5
CDR3nt: TGTGCCGGCAGTTACGCACAGGGGACTGAAGCTTTCTTT
CDR3aa: CAGSYAQGTEAFF

abundance: NA
j_gene: TRBJ2-7
d_gene: TRBD2
v_gene: TRBV6-1
CDR3nt: TGTGCCAGCAAATTAGCGGGGTACGACGCCTACGAGCAGTACTTC
CDR3aa: CASKLAGYDAYEQYF

abundance: many
j_gene: TRBJ2-7
d_gene: NA
v_gene: TRBV6-5
CDR3nt: TGTGCCAGCAGTCAGGGGCCTGGCGAGCAGTACTTC
CDR3aa: CASSQGPGEQYF

abundance: NA
j_gene: TRBJ1-1
d_gene: NA
v_gene: TRBV30
CDR3nt: TGTGCCTGGAGTGTGACCCCCGGCACTGAAGCTTTCTTT
CDR3aa: CAWSVTPGTEAFF

abundance: NA
j_gene: TRBJ1-2
d_gene: NA
v_gene: TRBV12-3/TRBV12-4
CDR3nt: TGTGCCAGCACCGTGGGTAGTGGCTACACCTTC
CDR3aa: CASTVGSGYTF